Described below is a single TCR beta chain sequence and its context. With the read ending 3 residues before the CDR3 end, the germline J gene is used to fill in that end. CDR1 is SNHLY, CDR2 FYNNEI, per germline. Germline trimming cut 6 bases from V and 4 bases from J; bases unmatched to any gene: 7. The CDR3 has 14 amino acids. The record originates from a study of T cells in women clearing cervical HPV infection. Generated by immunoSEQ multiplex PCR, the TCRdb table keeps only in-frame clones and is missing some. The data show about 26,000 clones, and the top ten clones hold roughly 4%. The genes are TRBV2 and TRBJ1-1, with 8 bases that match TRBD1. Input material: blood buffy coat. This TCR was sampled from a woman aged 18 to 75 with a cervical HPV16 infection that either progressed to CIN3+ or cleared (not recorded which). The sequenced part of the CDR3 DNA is TGTGCCAGCAGGACACAGGGGGTGAGCACTGAA. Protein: CASRTQGVSTE. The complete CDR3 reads CASRTQGVSTEAFF.